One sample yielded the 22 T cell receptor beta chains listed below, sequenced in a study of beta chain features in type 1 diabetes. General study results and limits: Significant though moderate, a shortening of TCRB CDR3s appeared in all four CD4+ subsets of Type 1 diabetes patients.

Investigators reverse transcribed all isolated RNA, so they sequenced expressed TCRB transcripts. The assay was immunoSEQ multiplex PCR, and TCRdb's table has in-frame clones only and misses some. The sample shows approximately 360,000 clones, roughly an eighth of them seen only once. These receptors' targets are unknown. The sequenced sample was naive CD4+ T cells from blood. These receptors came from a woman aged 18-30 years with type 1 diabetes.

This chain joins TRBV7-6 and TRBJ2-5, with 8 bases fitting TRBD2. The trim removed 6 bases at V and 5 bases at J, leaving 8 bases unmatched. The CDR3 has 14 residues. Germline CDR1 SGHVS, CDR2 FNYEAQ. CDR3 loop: CASRAGTRDETQYF. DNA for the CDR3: TGTGCCAGCAGAGCAGGGACTAGGGATGAGACCCAGTACTTC.

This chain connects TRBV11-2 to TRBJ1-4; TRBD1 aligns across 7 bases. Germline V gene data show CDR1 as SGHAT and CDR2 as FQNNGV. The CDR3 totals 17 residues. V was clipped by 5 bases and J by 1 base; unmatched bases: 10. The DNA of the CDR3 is TGTGCCAGCAGCCCCCTTTACAGGGGACTAACTAATGAAAAACTGTTTTTT. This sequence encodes CASSPLYRGLTNEKLFF.

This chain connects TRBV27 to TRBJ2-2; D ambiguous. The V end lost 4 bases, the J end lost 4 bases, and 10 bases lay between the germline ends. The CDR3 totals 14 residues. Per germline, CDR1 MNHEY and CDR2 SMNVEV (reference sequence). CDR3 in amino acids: CASSWNEVTGELFF. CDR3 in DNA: TGTGCCAGCAGTTGGAACGAGGTCACCGGGGAGCTGTTTTTT.

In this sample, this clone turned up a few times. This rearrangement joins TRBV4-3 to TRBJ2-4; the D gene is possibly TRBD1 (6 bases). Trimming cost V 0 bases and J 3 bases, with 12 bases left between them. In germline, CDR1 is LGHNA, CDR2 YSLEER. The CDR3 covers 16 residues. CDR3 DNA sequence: TGCGCCAGCAGCCAAGATGGTGACAGGATCAAAAACATTCAGTACTTC. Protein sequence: CASSQDGDRIKNIQYF.

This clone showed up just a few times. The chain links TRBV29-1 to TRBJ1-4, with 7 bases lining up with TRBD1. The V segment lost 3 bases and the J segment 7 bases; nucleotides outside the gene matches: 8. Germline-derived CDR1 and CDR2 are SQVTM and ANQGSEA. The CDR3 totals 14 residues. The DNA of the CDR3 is TGCAGCGTTGAGAAGGGGGCGCGAGGTGAAAAACTGTTTTTT. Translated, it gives CSVEKGARGEKLFF.

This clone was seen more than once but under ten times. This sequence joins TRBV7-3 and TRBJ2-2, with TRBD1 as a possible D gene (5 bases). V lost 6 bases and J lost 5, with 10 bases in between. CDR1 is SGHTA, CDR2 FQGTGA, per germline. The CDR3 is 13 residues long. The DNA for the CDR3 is TGTGCCAGCAGGCCAGGGCCGACCGGGGAGCTGTTTTTT. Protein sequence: CASRPGPTGELFF.

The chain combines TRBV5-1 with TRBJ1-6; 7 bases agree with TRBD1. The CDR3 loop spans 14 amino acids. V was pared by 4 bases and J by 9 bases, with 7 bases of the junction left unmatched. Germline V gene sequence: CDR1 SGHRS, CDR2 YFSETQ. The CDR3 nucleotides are TGCGCCAGCAGCGACGGGACAGATACTTCACCCCTCCACTTT. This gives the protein CASSDGTDTSPLHF. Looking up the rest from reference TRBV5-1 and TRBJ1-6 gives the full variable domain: KAGVTQTPRYLIKTRGQQVTLSCSPISGHRSVSWYQQTPGQGLQFLFEYFSETQRNKGNFPGRFSGRQFSNSRSEMNVSTLELGDSALYLCASSDGTDTSPLHFGNGTRLTVT.

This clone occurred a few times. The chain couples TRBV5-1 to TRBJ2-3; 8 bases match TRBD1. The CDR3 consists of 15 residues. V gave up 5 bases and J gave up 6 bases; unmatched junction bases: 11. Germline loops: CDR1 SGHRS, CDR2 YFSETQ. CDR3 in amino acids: CASSPSGGHQDTQYF. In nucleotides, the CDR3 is TGCGCCAGCAGTCCGTCAGGGGGCCATCAGGATACGCAGTATTTT.

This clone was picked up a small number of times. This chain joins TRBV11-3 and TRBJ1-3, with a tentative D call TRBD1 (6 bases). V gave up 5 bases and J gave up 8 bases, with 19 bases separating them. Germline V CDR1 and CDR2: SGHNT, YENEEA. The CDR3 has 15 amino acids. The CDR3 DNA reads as TGTGCCAGCAGCCTAGGACAGTCTTCCATAGACACCATATATTTT. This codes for CASSLGQSSIDTIYF.

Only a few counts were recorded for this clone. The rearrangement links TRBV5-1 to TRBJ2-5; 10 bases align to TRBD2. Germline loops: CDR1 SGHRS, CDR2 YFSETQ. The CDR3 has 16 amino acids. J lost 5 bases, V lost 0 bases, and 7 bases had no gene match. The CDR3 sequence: CASSLDLAGALETQYF. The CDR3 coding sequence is TGCGCCAGCAGCTTGGATCTAGCGGGAGCATTGGAGACCCAGTACTTC. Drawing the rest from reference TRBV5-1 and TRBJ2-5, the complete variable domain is KAGVTQTPRYLIKTRGQQVTLSCSPISGHRSVSWYQQTPGQGLQFLFEYFSETQRNKGNFPGRFSGRQFSNSRSEMNVSTLELGDSALYLCASSLDLAGALETQYFGPGTRLLVL.

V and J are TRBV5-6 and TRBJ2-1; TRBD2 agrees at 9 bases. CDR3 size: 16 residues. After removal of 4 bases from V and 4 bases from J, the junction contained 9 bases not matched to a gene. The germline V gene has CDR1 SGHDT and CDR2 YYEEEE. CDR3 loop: CASSPRLAGPYNEQFF. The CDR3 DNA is TGTGCCAGCAGCCCACGGCTAGCGGGGCCTTACAATGAGCAGTTCTTC.

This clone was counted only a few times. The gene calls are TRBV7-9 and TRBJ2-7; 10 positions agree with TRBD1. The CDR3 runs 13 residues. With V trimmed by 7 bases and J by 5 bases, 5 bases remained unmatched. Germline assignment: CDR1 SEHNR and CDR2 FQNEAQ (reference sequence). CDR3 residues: CASKGTGAHEQYF. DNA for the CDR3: TGTGCCAGCAAGGGGACAGGGGCCCACGAGCAGTACTTC.

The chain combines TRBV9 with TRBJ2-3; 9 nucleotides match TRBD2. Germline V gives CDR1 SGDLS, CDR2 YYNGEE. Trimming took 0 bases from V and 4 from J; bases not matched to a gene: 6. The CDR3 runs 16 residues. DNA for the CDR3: TGTGCCAGCAGCGTAGGGGTTAGCGGGAGCTCAGATACGCAGTATTTT. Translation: CASSVGVSGSSDTQYF.

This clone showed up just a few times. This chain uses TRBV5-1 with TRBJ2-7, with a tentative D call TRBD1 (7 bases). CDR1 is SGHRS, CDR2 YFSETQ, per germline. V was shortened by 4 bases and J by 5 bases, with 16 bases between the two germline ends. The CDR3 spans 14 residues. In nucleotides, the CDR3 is TGCGCCAGCAGCATCGACAGGGAGGTTCACGAGCAGTACTTC. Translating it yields CASSIDREVHEQYF. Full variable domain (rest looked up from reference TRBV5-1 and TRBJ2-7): KAGVTQTPRYLIKTRGQQVTLSCSPISGHRSVSWYQQTPGQGLQFLFEYFSETQRNKGNFPGRFSGRQFSNSRSEMNVSTLELGDSALYLCASSIDREVHEQYFGPGTRLTVT.

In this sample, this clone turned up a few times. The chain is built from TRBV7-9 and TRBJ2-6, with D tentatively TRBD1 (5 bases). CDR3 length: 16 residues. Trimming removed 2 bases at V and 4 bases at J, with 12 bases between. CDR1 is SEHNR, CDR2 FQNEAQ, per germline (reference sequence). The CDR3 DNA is TGTGCCAGCAGCTTAATGGCAGGGCGCGGGGCCAACGTCCTGACTTTC. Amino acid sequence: CASSLMAGRGANVLTF.

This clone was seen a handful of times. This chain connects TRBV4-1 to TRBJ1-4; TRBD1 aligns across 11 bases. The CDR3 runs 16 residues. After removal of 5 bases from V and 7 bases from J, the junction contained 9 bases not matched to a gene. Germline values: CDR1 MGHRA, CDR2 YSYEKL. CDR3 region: CASSSPGTGGREKLFF. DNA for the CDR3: TGCGCCAGCAGCTCCCCGGGGACAGGGGGACGTGAAAAACTGTTTTTT.

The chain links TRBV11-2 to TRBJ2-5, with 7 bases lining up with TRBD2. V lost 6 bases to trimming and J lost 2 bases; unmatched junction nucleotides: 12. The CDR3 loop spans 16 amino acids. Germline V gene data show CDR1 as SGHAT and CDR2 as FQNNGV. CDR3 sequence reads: CASRFGGLGGQETQYF. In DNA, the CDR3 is TGTGCCAGCAGATTTGGCGGACTAGGAGGGCAAGAGACCCAGTACTTC.

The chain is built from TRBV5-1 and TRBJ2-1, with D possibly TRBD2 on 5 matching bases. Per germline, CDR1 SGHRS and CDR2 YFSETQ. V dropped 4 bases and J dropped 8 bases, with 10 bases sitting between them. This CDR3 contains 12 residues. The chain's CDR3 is CASSIPGDEQFF. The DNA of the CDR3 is TGCGCCAGCAGCATCCCCGGGGATGAGCAGTTCTTC.

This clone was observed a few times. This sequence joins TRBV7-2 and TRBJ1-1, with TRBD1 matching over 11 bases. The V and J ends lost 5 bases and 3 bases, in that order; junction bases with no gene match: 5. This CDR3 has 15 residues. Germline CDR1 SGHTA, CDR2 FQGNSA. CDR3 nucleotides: TGTGCCAGCAGCGCGCGGACAGGGGGCTACACTGAAGCTTTCTTT. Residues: CASSARTGGYTEAFF.

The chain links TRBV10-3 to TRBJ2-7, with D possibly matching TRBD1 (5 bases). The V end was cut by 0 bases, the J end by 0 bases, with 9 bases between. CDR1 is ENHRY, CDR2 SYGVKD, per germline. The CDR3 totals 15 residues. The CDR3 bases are TGTGCCATCAGTGAGTCGACAGATTTCTCCTACGAGCAGTACTTC. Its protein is CAISESTDFSYEQYF.

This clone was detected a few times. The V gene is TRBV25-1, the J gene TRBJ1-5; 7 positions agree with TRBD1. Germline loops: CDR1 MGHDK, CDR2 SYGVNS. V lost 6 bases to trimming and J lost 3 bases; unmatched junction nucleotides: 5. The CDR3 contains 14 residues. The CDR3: CASRETGLNQPQHF. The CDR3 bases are TGTGCCAGCAGGGAGACAGGGCTCAATCAGCCCCAGCATTTT. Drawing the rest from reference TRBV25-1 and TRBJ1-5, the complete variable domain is EADIYQTPRYLVIGTGKKITLECSQTMGHDKMYWYQQDPGMELHLIHYSYGVNSTEKGDLSSESTVSRIRTEHFPLTLESARPSHTSQYLCASRETGLNQPQHFGDGTRLSIL.

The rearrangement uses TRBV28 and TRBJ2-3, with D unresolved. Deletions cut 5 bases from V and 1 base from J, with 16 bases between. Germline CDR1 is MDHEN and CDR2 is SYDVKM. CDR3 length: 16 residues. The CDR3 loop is CASSLTEHLRTDTQYF. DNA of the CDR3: TGTGCCAGCAGTCTAACGGAGCATCTACGCACAGATACGCAGTATTTT.